A single T cell receptor (beta chain) is shown here with its context. Original methodology: From reference gene primer amplification, estimates of nucleated cell counts were derived. Only in-frame clones appear in the TCRdb table, and some are missing; sequencing was by immunoSEQ multiplex PCR. That table is the source of V, J and clone size, and D and trimming were worked out from the DNA. The repertoire has around 120,000 clones, roughly 89% of them found once; the top ten carry 3.8%. A Seattle source enrolled patients during active infection and followed them longitudinally. The sample comes from a study of blood T cell repertoires in COVID-19. Background on the study: The United States, Italy and Spain were the sources of the acute and convalescent COVID-19 samples. From T cells, B-cell-depleted T cells, or PBMCs came the material, which was cDNA or gDNA.

This receptor was taken from a woman aged 55-75 years with COVID-19, enrolled during active disease. The sample taken for sequencing was peripheral blood.

The CDR3 coding sequence is TGTGCCAGCAGCCGGGGACAGGGGATAGGATTAGGGGTAGAAGCTTTCTTT. Protein sequence: CASSRGQGIGLGVEAFF. V and J are TRBV3-1 (or the pseudogene TRBV3-2) and TRBJ1-1, with 10 nucleotides matching TRBD1. The CDR3 has 17 residues. Unmatched junction bases numbered 16, after V lost 4 bases and J lost 8 bases. CDR1 is LGHDT and CDR2 is YNNKEL in the germline V gene (reference sequence).